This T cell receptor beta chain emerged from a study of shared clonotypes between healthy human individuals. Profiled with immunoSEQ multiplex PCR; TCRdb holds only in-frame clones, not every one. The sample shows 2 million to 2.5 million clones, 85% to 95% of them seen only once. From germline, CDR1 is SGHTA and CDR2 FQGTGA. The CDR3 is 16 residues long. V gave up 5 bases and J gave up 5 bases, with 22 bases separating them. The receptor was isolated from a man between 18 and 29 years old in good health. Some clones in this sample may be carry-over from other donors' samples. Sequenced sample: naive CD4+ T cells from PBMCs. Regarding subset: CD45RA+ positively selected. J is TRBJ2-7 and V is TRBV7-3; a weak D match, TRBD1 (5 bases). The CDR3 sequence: CASSTPHKGPTHEQYF. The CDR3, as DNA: TGTGCCAGCAGCACCCCCCACAAGGGGCCCACCCACGAGCAGTACTTC.